The 6 T cell receptor beta chains presented below share a single source sample, sequenced in a study of blood T cell repertoires in COVID-19. Produced via immunoSEQ multiplex PCR; TCRdb's table is partial and in-frame only. The repertoire consists of 400,000 to 500,000 clones, with roughly 88% occurring once and the leading ten covering over 1.1%. Input material: peripheral blood. The receptors originated from a woman in her 30s with active or convalescent COVID-19.

V gene TRBV30 combines with J gene TRBJ1-4; D ambiguous. The CDR3 contains 14 residues. V was pared by 0 bases and J by 5 bases, with 10 bases between. CDR1 is GTSNPN and CDR2 is SVGIG in the germline V gene (reference sequence). The CDR3 nucleotides read TGTGCCTGGAGTGTGCGGAGCCTGAATGAAAAACTGTTTTTT. It is translated as CAWSVRSLNEKLFF.

V gene TRBV3-1 (or the pseudogene TRBV3-2) combines with J gene TRBJ2-2; D possibly corresponds to TRBD2 (5 bases). The CDR3 consists of 14 residues. V dropped 1 base and J dropped 6 bases, with 9 bases sitting between them. Germline lookup yields CDR1 LGHDT and CDR2 YNNKEL (reference sequence). The CDR3: CASSQGGVAGELFF. In DNA form, the CDR3 reads TGTGCCAGCAGCCAAGGGGGAGTGGCCGGGGAGCTGTTTTTT.

This chain links TRBV4-1 with TRBJ2-7; TRBD1 might be the D (6 bases). Trimming cost V 4 bases and J 4 bases, with 14 bases left between them. Germline CDR1 reads MGHRA; CDR2 reads YSYEKL. This CDR3 has 14 residues. The CDR3 protein is CASSPRAGEYEQYF. The DNA for the CDR3 is TGCGCCAGCAGCCCGCGGGCAGGGGAATACGAGCAGTACTTC.

The chain links TRBV27 to TRBJ1-2; TRBD1 might be the D (5 bases). Trimming took off 5 bases at V and 3 bases at J, with 19 bases between the two ends. The CDR3 is made up of 16 amino acids. CDR1 is MNHEY and CDR2 is SMNVEV in the germline V gene (reference sequence). CDR3 protein: CASSPRSGGVDYGYTF. Written as DNA, the CDR3 is TGTGCCAGCAGTCCCCGATCGGGGGGGGTGGACTATGGCTACACCTTC.

The rearrangement joins TRBV9 to TRBJ1-1, with 7 positions matching TRBD1. The CDR3 totals 15 residues. V dropped 2 bases and J dropped 2; count of bases not matched to a gene: 6. The germline gives CDR1 SGDLS, CDR2 YYNGEE. The CDR3: CASSVHTGVNTEAFF. In DNA, the CDR3 is TGTGCCAGCAGCGTTCATACAGGGGTCAACACTGAAGCTTTCTTT.

The V call is TRBV7-8, the J call TRBJ1-3; D is ambiguous. The CDR3 has 15 residues. Germline assignment: CDR1 SGHVS and CDR2 FQNEAQ. V was trimmed by 1 base and J by 4 bases, leaving 11 bases between them. Here the CDR3 reads CASSLGRAQGNTIYF. CDR3 coding DNA: TGTGCCAGCAGCTTAGGTAGAGCGCAAGGAAACACCATATATTTT.